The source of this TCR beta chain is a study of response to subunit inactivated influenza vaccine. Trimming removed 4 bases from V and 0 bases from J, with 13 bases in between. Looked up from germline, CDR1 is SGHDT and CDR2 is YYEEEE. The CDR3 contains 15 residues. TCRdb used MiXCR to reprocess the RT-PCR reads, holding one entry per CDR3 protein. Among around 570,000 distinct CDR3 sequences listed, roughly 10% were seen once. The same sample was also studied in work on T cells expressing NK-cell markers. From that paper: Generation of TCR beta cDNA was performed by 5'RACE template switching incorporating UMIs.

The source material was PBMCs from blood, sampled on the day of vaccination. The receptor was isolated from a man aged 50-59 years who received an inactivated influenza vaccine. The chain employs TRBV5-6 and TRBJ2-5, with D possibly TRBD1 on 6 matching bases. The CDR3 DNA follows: TGTGCCAGCAGCCGGAGAAACAGGGACCAAGAGACCCAGTACTTC. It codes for CASSRRNRDQETQYF. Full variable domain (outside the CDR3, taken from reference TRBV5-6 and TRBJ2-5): DAGVTQSPTHLIKTRGQQVTLRCSPKSGHDTVSWYQQALGQGPQFIFQYYEEEERQRGNFPDRFSGHQFPNYSSELNVNALLLGDSALYLCASSRRNRDQETQYFGPGTRLLVL.